These 6 T cell receptor beta chains originate from one sample sequenced in a study of early T cells in non-severe SARS-CoV-2 infection. TCRdb re-called the 5' RACE reads through MiXCR, storing one row per CDR3 protein. Seen here are about 98,000 distinct CDR3 sequences, 9.5% to 12% observed once, and the top ten hold around 5.4%. The material sequenced was whole blood. Receptors were obtained from an adult who was a healthcare worker with PCR-confirmed SARS-CoV-2 infection or an uninfected control (not recorded which).

This clonotype occurred many times. The CDR3 protein is CASSLDGDSAIKYF. The CDR3 nucleotides are TGTGCCAGCAGCTTAGATGGGGACAGTGCAATTAAGTACTTC. The chain couples TRBV7-3 to TRBJ2-5; 7 positions agree with TRBD1. The germline V gene encodes CDR1 SGHTA and CDR2 FQGTGA. This CDR3 has 14 amino acids. V gave up 2 bases and J gave up 12 bases; unmatched junction bases: 12.

This clonotype was detected ten times or more. This chain connects TRBV5-5 to TRBJ1-6; D possibly corresponds to TRBD1 (5 bases). This CDR3 contains 15 residues. V was shortened by 4 bases and J by 7 bases, with 15 bases between the two germline ends. Per germline, CDR1 SGHKS and CDR2 YYEKEE (reference sequence). DNA for the CDR3: TGTGCCAGCAGCCCTGGGACGGATCAAAATTCACCCCTCCACTTT. Amino acid sequence: CASSPGTDQNSPLHF. Based on the CDR3 plus reference TRBV5-5 and TRBJ1-6, the full variable domain is DAGVTQSPTHLIKTRGQQVTLRCSPISGHKSVSWYQQVLGQGPQFIFQYYEKEERGRGNFPDRFSARQFPNYSSELNVNALLLGDSALYLCASSPGTDQNSPLHFGNGTRLTVT.

This clonotype has more than one count but fewer than ten. V gene TRBV4-1 combines with J gene TRBJ2-3; D gene uncertain. The CDR3 covers 13 residues. V lost 1 base, J lost 6 bases, and 8 bases lay in between. Germline-derived CDR1 and CDR2 are MGHRA and YSYEKL. In DNA form, the CDR3 reads TGCGCCAGCAGCCAAGCACCACCTGATACGCAGTATTTT. This translates into CASSQAPPDTQYF.

The rearrangement joins TRBV2 to TRBJ2-2; D ambiguous. Germline-derived CDR1 and CDR2 are SNHLY and FYNNEI. V lost 5 bases and J 3 bases, leaving 10 bases between the germline ends. The CDR3 contains 14 residues. The CDR3 DNA reads as TGTGCCAGCAGTTATTATGGGGACACCGGGGAGCTGTTTTTT. Protein: CASSYYGDTGELFF.

This clonotype was observed many times. The CDR3 DNA follows: TGTGCCAGCTCACCGGCGGGGCAAATGAACACTGAAGCTTTCTTT. Its protein product is CASSPAGQMNTEAFF. The chain links TRBV18 to TRBJ1-1, with D perhaps TRBD1 (5 bases). The CDR3 extends over 15 amino acids. In germline, CDR1 is KGHSH, CDR2 LQKENI. Trimming left V 3 bases short and J 0 bases short, with 11 bases between.

This clonotype was detected only a few times. This chain joins TRBV2 and TRBJ1-4, with D unresolved. CDR3 size: 13 residues. Between the trimmed V and J ends, which lost 8 bases and 4 bases, there was a span of 11 bases. Per germline, CDR1 SNHLY and CDR2 FYNNEI. CDR3 nucleotides: TGTGCCAGCGGACGAAAATTTAATGAAAAACTGTTTTTT. Protein product: CASGRKFNEKLFF.